This T cell receptor beta chain was identified in a study of blood T cell repertoires in COVID-19. About the research overall: The samples span acute and convalescent COVID-19 from the United States, Italy and Spain. Sample material is recorded as cDNA or gDNA derived from T cells, B-cell-depleted T cells, or PBMCs.

This CDR3 region has 17 residues. From germline, CDR1 is LNHNV and CDR2 YYDKDF (reference sequence). Germline trimming cut 0 bases from V and 5 bases from J; bases unmatched to any gene: 8. The data were produced by immunoSEQ multiplex PCR, yet TCRdb's version contains in-frame clones alone and is incomplete. The sample has over 200,000 clones, around nine tenths seen once. The clonotype originates from a woman in her sixties or seventies with acute or convalescent COVID-19. The chain links TRBV15 to TRBJ2-3; 10 bases line up with TRBD2. Sequencing was performed on peripheral blood. The CDR3 reads CATSRDRRGLARDTQYF. CDR3 DNA: TGTGCCACCAGCAGAGATCGTCGGGGACTAGCGAGAGATACGCAGTATTTT.